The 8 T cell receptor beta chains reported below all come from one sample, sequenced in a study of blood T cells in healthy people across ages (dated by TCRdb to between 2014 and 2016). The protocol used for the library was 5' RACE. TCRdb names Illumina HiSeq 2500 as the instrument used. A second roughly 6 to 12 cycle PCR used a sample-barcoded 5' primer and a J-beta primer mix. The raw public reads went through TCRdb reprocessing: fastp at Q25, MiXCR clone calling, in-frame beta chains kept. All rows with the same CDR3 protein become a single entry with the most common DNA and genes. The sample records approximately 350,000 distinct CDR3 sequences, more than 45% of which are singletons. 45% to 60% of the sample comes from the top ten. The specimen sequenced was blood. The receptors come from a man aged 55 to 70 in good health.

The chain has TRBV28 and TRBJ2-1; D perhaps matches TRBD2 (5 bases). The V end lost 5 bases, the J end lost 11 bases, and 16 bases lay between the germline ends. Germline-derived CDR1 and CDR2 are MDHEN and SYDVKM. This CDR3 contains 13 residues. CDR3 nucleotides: TGTGCCAGCAGTCTCTTACTAGGAAGTCAGCAGTTCTTC. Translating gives CASSLLLGSQQFF.

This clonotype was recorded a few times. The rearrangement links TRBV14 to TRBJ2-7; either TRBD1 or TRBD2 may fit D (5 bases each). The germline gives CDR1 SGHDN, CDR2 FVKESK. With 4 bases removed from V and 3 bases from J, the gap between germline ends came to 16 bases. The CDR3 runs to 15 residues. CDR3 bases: TGTGCCAGCAGCCGGATGTGGGACCCCCTCTACGAGCAGTACTTC. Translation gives CASSRMWDPLYEQYF.

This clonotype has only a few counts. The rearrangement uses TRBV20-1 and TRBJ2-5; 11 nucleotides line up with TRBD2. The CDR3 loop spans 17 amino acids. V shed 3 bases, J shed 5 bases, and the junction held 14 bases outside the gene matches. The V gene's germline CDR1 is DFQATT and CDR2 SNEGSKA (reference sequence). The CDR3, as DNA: TGCAGTGCTAGCCCCCTCCTTAGCGGGGGGGCAAGGGAGACCCAGTACTTC. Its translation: CSASPLLSGGARETQYF.

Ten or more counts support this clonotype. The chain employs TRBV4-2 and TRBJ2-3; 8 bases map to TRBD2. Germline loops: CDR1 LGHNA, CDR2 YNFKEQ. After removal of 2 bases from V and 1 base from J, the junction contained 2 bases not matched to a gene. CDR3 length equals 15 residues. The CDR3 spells CASSQPGGGTDTQYF. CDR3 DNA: TGTGCCAGCAGCCAACCCGGGGGGGGCACAGATACGCAGTATTTT.

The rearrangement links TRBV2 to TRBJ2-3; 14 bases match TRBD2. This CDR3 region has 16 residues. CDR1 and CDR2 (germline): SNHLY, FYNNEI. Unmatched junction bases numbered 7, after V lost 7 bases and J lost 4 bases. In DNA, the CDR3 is TGTGCCAGCACCCGGACTAGCGGGGGGATGTCAGATACGCAGTATTTT. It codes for CASTRTSGGMSDTQYF.

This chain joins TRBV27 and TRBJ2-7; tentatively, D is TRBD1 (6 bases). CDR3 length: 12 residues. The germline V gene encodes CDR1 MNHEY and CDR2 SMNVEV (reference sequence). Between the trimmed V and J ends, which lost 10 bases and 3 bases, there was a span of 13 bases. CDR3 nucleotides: TGTGCCACCAGACAGGCCAACTACGAGCAGTACTTC. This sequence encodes CATRQANYEQYF.

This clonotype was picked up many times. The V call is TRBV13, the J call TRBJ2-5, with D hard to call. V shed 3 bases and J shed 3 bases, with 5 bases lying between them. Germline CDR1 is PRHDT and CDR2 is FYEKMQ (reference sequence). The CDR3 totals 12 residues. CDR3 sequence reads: CASSFGKETQYF. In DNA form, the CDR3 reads TGTGCCAGCAGCTTTGGAAAAGAGACCCAGTACTTC.

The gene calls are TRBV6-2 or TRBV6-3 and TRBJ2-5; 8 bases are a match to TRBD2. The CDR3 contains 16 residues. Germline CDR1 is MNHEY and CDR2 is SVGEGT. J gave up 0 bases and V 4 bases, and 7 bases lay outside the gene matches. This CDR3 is CASSFAAGGNQETQYF. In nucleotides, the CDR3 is TGTGCCAGCAGTTTTGCGGCGGGGGGCAACCAAGAGACCCAGTACTTC.